Sequencing of this T cell receptor beta chain was carried out in a study of blood T cells in healthy people across ages. A J-beta primer mix and a sample-barcoded 5' primer were used in a second PCR of roughly 6 to 12 cycles. Each CDR3 protein is one row after TCRdb ran MiXCR on the 5' RACE reads. The sample shows over 500,000 distinct CDR3 sequences, around 50% of them seen only once. A remark on this clonotype: The antigen remains unidentified.

Findings of the study overall: TCR beta diversity was tightly associated with the proportion of naive T cells. Long-lived donors had more naive CD4+ cells and higher diversity than aged donors. Among T cells, TCR beta diversity per million cells dropped roughly linearly as age rose.

The CDR3 extends over 15 amino acids. Trimming shortened V by 5 bases and J by 2 bases, and 13 bases separated the two germline ends. This TCR derives from an elderly woman in good health. Sequencing was done on a sample of blood. The V gene is TRBV12-3 or TRBV12-4, the J gene TRBJ2-1; D call uncertain. This CDR3 reads CASSPRRNAYNEQFF. The CDR3 nucleotides read TGTGCCAGCAGTCCAAGGAGAAATGCCTACAATGAGCAGTTCTTC.